Listed below are T cell receptor beta chains from one sample, sequenced in a study of follicular helper T cells after annual influenza vaccination. Repertoires were generated with immunoSEQ multiplex PCR, while TCRdb's copy carries only in-frame clones and drops some. The table includes 10,000 to 15,000 clones, 60% to 80% detected once. The sequencing here drew on CXCR5- memory CD4+ T cells sorted from blood, taken on the day of influenza vaccination. The receptors originated from an adult who received the influenza vaccine. CDR3s include the opening cysteine and the closing phenylalanine or tryptophan. D genes are given only for firm matches. Some rows have no size entry. The others give once, few or many, or a class for an expanded clone.

clone size | J gene | D gene | V gene | CDR3 protein | CDR3 DNA
NA | TRBJ2-3 | TRBD2 | TRBV4-3 | CASSHRTSGGADTQYF | TGCGCCAGCAGCCATCGGACTAGCGGGGGGGCAGATACGCAGTATTTT
NA | TRBJ1-1 | TRBD1 | TRBV18 | CASSPGQFVSTEAFF | TGTGCCAGCTCACCGGGACAGTTTGTGTCGACTGAAGCTTTCTTT
NA | TRBJ2-3 | TRBD2 | TRBV5-6 | CASSLGTRTDTQYF | TGTGCCAGCAGCCTCGGGACTAGGACAGATACGCAGTATTTT
few | TRBJ2-3 | NA | TRBV19 | CASSIKGDTDTQYF | TGTGCCAGTAGTATAAAGGGGGACACAGATACGCAGTATTTT
NA | TRBJ2-7 | NA | TRBV7-3 | CASSLAGTPYEQYF | TGTGCCAGCAGCTTAGCGGGGACGCCCTACGAGCAGTACTTC
NA | TRBJ2-5 | NA | TRBV5-1 | CASSLPQTQYF | TGCGCCAGCAGCTTGCCCCAGACCCAGTACTTC
NA | TRBJ2-1 | NA | TRBV23-1 | CASSQPLAGAAEQFF | TGCGCCAGCAGTCAACCCCTCGCAGGGGCCGCTGAGCAGTTCTTC
NA | TRBJ1-1 | NA | TRBV9 | CASSVGGTNPTEAFF | TGTGCCAGCAGCGTAGGCGGGACCAACCCCACTGAAGCTTTCTTT
few | TRBJ2-1 | TRBD2 | TRBV11-3 | CASSSRTSGHNEQFF | TGTGCCAGCAGCTCCCGGACTAGCGGGCACAATGAGCAGTTCTTC
NA | TRBJ2-7 | NA | TRBV5-1 | CASSSLPTYEQYF | TGCGCCAGCAGCTCCCTACCAACCTACGAGCAGTACTTC
NA | TRBJ2-3 | TRBD2 | TRBV2 | CASSALSGVADTQYF | TGTGCCAGCAGTGCCCTCAGCGGGGTGGCAGATACGCAGTATTTT
NA | TRBJ2-2 | TRBD2 | TRBV9 | CASSERTSPAGELFF | TGTGCCAGCAGCGAACGGACTAGCCCCGCCGGGGAGCTGTTTTTT
once | TRBJ1-2 | NA | TRBV18 | CASSPSISENYGYTF | TGTGCCAGCTCACCAAGCATCTCAGAGAACTATGGCTACACCTTC
NA | TRBJ2-5 | TRBD2 | TRBV19 | CASKAGGPGIQETQYF | TGTGCCAGTAAGGCGGGGGGGCCAGGGATTCAAGAGACCCAGTACTTC
NA | TRBJ2-7 | NA | TRBV5-1 | CASSLQGGSYEQYF | TGCGCCAGCAGCTTGCAGGGGGGGTCCTACGAGCAGTACTTC
NA | TRBJ2-7 | NA | TRBV5-4 | CASSLVGTTSYEQYF | TGTGCCAGCAGCTTGGTGGGGACCACTTCCTACGAGCAGTACTTC
once | TRBJ2-2 | TRBD1 | TRBV18 | CASSPILRDRRPANTGELFF | TGTGCCAGCTCACCTATTCTCCGGGACAGGAGACCTGCGAACACCGGGGAGCTGTTTTTT
NA | TRBJ1-4 | NA | TRBV18 | CASSPLAKEEKLFF | TGTGCCAGCTCACCTTTGGCGAAGGAAGAAAAACTGTTTTTT
once | TRBJ1-1 | NA | TRBV9 | CASSVAKSRGSLRNTEAFF | TGTGCCAGCAGCGTAGCTAAGAGCAGGGGAAGCCTCCGGAACACTGAAGCTTTCTTT
NA | TRBJ2-5 | TRBD1 | TRBV19 | CASSVIGTGEETQYF | TGTGCCAGTAGTGTAATCGGGACAGGGGAAGAGACCCAGTACTTC
NA | TRBJ2-5 | NA | TRBV5-1 | CASSLNRVETQYF | TGCGCCAGCAGCTTAAACAGGGTTGAGACCCAGTACTTC
NA | TRBJ1-1 | NA | TRBV5-4 | CASSFSAGLNTEAFF | TGTGCCAGCAGCTTTTCGGCGGGGTTGAACACTGAAGCTTTCTTT
NA | TRBJ1-1 | NA | TRBV11-3 | CASSLQGAWTEAFF | TGTGCCAGCAGCTTACAGGGTGCTTGGACTGAAGCTTTCTTT
NA | TRBJ1-5 | NA | TRBV28 | CASSYPGRNQPQHF | TGTGCCAGCAGTTACCCTGGACGGAATCAGCCCCAGCATTTT
NA | TRBJ1-1 | NA | TRBV20-1 | CSPLYAEAFF | TGCAGTCCCTTATATGCTGAAGCTTTCTTT
few | TRBJ2-2 | NA | TRBV7-2 | CASSLAPPTGELFF | TGTGCCAGCAGCTTAGCCCCACCCACCGGGGAGCTGTTTTTT
NA | TRBJ1-6 | NA | TRBV27 | CASSPGTMKSSYNSPLHF | TGTGCCAGCAGTCCCGGGACAATGAAGAGCTCCTATAATTCACCCCTCCACTTT
few | TRBJ2-1 | TRBD2 | TRBV7-9 | CASSPIAGVPYNEQFF | TGTGCCAGCAGCCCCATAGCGGGGGTCCCATACAATGAGCAGTTCTTC
NA | TRBJ2-3 | NA | TRBV29-1 | CSVGDTGQYF | TGCAGCGTTGGGGACACCGGACAGTATTTT
few | TRBJ1-6 | NA | TRBV4-1 | CASSPRAGDLWSLHF | TGCGCCAGCAGCCCCCGGGCCGGGGACCTGTGGTCCCTCCACTTT
NA | TRBJ1-1 | TRBD1 | TRBV29-1 | CSVALRTGGHTEAFF | TGCAGCGTCGCTCTTCGGACAGGGGGCCACACTGAAGCTTTCTTT
NA | TRBJ1-5 | NA | TRBV19 | CASSIDAGSNQPQHF | TGTGCCAGTAGTATAGACGCGGGGAGCAATCAGCCCCAGCATTTT
NA | TRBJ2-3 | TRBD2 | TRBV5-8 | CASSFTSGAFSSTDTQYF | TGTGCCAGCAGCTTTACTAGCGGGGCATTTTCTAGCACAGATACGCAGTATTTT
NA | TRBJ1-6 | NA | TRBV4-3 | CASSQESRGTYNSPLHF | TGCGCCAGCAGCCAAGAGTCCAGGGGCACCTATAATTCACCCCTCCACTTT
NA | TRBJ1-2 | TRBD1 | TRBV6-1 | CASSEEPGGSYGYTF | TGTGCCAGCAGTGAAGAGCCAGGGGGTTCCTATGGCTACACCTTC
once | TRBJ2-3 | NA | TRBV9 | CASSVEGRGPTDTQYF | TGTGCCAGCAGCGTAGAGGGGCGGGGGCCCACAGATACGCAGTATTTT
once | TRBJ1-4 | NA | TRBV9 | CASSVGSGTTTNEKLFF | TGTGCCAGCAGCGTAGGAAGTGGCACAACAACTAATGAAAAACTGTTTTTT
NA | TRBJ1-1 | NA | TRBV19 | CASSRTALNTEAFF | TGTGCCAGTAGTCGGACAGCCCTGAACACTGAAGCTTTCTTT
NA | TRBJ1-2 | NA | TRBV29-1 | CSVFQPSNYGYTF | TGCAGCGTTTTCCAGCCGTCTAACTATGGCTACACCTTC
NA | TRBJ1-1 | TRBD1 | TRBV7-2 | CASSLVSGGTEAFF | TGTGCCAGCAGCTTAGTTTCAGGGGGGACTGAAGCTTTCTTT
NA | TRBJ1-1 | NA | TRBV6-6 | CASSSFRNTEAFF | TGTGCCAGCAGTTCCTTTCGGAACACTGAAGCTTTCTTT
few | TRBJ2-7 | NA | TRBV5-1 | CASSLMETYEQYF | TGCGCCAGCAGCTTGATGGAAACCTACGAGCAGTACTTC
NA | TRBJ1-5 | NA | TRBV5-6 | CASSLTPHVGQTSNQPQHF | TGTGCCAGCAGCTTGACCCCTCATGTAGGCCAGACTAGCAATCAGCCCCAGCATTTT
few | TRBJ1-1 | NA | TRBV7-2 | CASSLMQENTEAFF | TGTGCCAGCAGCTTAATGCAGGAGAACACTGAAGCTTTCTTT